This TCR beta chain was observed in a study of a mutant IDH1 vaccine in newly diagnosed glioma. In the study overall: Most patients had radiochemotherapy with temozolomide before enrollment; others had one alone.

Profiling relied on immunoSEQ multiplex PCR, and the TCRdb table lists in-frame clones only, not all of them. The sample shows about 69,000 clones, around nine tenths of them seen only once. Time point defined: week 35, safety follow-up. Every vaccination contained 300 ug of the mutant IDH1 20-mer peptide and was paired with topical imiquimod. Each astrocytoma in the donors was new, WHO grade 3 or 4, IDH1-mutant and ATRX-lost. Germline values: CDR1 SGDLS, CDR2 YYNGEE. Trimming at V came to 4 bases and at J to 6 bases, leaving 11 bases not matched to a gene. The CDR3 runs to 15 residues. In the case of this clone: The antigen remains undetermined.

The receptor was derived from a man younger than 40 with glioma. Sequenced material: PBMCs, taken from a glioma patient whose treatment included an IDH1 peptide vaccine. The chain is built from TRBV9 and TRBJ2-3, with 7 bases aligning to TRBD1. The CDR3 protein is CASSPGQASTDTQYF. In DNA form, the CDR3 reads TGTGCCAGCAGCCCAGGACAGGCCTCAACCGATACGCAGTATTTT. Full variable domain (remainder filled in from reference TRBV9 and TRBJ2-3): DSGVTQTPKHLITATGQRVTLRCSPRSGDLSVYWYQQSLDQGLQFLIQYYNGEERAKGNILERFSAQQFPDLHSELNLSSLELGDSALYFCASSPGQASTDTQYFGPGTRLTVL.